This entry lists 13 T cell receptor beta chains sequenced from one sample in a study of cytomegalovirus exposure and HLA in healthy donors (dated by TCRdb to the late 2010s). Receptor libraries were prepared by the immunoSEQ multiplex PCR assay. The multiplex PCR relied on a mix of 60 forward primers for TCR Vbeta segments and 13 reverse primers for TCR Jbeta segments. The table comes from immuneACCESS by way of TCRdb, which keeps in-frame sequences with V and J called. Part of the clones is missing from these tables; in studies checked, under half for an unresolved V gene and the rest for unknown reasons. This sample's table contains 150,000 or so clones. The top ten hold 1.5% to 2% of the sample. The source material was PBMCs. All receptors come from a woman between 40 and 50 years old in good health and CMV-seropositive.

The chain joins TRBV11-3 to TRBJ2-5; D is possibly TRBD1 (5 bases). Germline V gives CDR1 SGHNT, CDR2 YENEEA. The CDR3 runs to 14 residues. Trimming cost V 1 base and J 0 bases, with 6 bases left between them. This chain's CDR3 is CASSLGQYQETQYF. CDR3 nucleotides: TGTGCCAGCAGCTTAGGACAGTACCAAGAGACCCAGTACTTC.

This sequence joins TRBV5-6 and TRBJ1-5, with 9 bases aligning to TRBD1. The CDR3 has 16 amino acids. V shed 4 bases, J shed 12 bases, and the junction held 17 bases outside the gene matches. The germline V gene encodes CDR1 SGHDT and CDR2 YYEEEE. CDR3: CASSGPGQGPSSVQHF. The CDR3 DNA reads TGTGCCAGCAGCGGTCCGGGACAGGGTCCATCTTCCGTCCAGCATTTT.

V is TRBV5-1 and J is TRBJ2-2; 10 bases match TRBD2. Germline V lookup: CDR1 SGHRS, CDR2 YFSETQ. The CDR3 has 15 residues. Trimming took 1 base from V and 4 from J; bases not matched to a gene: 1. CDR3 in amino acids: CASSLTSGVTGELFF. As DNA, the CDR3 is TGCGCCAGCAGCTTGACTAGCGGGGTCACCGGGGAGCTGTTTTTT.

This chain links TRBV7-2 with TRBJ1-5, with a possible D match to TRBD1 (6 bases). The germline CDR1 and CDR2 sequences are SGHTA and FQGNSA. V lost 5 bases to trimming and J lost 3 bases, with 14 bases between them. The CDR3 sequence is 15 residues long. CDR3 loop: CASSQGQGPNQPQHF. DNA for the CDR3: TGTGCCAGCAGCCAGGGGCAGGGACCCAATCAGCCCCAGCATTTT.

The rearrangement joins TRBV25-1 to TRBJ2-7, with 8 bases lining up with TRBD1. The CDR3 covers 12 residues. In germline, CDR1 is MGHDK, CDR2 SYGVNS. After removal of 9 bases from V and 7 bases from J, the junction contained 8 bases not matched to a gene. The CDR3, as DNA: TGTGCCAGTCGGGCAGGGGGCGAGGAGCAGTACTTC. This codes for CASRAGGEEQYF.

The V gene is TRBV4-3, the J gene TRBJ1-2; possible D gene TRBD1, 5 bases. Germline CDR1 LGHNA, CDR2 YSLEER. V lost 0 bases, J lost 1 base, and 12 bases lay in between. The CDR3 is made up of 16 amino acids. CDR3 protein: CASSQDRAGLNYGYTF. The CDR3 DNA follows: TGCGCCAGCAGCCAAGATAGGGCAGGGCTTAACTATGGCTACACCTTC.

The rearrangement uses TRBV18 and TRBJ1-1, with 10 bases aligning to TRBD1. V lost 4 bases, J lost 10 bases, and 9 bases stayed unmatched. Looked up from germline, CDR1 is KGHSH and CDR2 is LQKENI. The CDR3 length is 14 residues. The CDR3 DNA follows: TGTGCCAGCTCACGGGACAGGGGAGGTTCAGGAGCTTTCTTT. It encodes CASSRDRGGSGAFF.

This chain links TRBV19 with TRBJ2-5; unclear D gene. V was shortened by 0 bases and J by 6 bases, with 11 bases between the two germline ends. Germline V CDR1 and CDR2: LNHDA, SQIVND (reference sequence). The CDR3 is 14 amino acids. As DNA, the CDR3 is TGTGCCAGTAGTATAGACGCGGCCGGCAAGACCCAGTACTTC. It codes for CASSIDAAGKTQYF.

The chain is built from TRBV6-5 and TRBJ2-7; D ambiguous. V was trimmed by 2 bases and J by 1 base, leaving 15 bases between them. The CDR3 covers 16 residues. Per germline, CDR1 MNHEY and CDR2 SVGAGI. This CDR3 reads CASSYEGDSLSYEQYF. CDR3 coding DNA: TGTGCCAGCAGTTACGAAGGTGACTCGCTATCCTACGAGCAGTACTTC.

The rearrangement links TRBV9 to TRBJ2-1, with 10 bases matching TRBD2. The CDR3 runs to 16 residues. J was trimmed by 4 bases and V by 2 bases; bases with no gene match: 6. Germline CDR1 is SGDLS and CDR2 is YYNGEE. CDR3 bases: TGTGCCAGCAGCGTCGGATCTAGCGGGAGATACAATGAGCAGTTCTTC. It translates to CASSVGSSGRYNEQFF. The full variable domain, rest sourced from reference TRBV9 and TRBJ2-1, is DSGVTQTPKHLITATGQRVTLRCSPRSGDLSVYWYQQSLDQGLQFLIQYYNGEERAKGNILERFSAQQFPDLHSELNLSSLELGDSALYFCASSVGSSGRYNEQFFGPGTRLTVL.

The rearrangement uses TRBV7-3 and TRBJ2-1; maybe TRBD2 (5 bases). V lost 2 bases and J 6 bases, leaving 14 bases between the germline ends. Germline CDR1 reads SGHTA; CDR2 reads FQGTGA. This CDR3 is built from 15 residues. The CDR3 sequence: CASSLATSRVNEQFF. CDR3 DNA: TGTGCCAGCAGCTTAGCAACTAGTAGGGTCAATGAGCAGTTCTTC.

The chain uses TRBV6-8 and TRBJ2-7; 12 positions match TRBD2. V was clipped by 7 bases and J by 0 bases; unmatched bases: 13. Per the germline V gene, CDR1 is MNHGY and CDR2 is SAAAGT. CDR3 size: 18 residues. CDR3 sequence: CASTRLGLAGISSYEQYF. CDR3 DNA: TGTGCCAGCACCCGACTGGGACTAGCGGGTATAAGCTCCTACGAGCAGTACTTC.

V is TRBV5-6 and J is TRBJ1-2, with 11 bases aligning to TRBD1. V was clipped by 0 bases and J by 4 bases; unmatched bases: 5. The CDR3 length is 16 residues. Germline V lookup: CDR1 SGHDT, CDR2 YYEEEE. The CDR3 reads CASSLGTGGLGYGYTF. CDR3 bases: TGTGCCAGCAGCTTGGGGACAGGGGGCTTGGGCTATGGCTACACCTTC.